This T cell receptor (beta chain) came from a study of PD-1 blockade in mismatch repair-deficient tumors. This CDR3 contains 13 residues. Trimming removed 6 bases at V and 0 bases at J, with 11 bases between. Germline V gives CDR1 SQVTM, CDR2 ANQGSEA. Repertoires were generated with immunoSEQ multiplex PCR, while TCRdb's copy carries only in-frame clones and drops some. The data show about 100,000 clones, 82% seen once. This rearrangement joins TRBV29-1 to TRBJ1-2; possibly TRBD1 for D (5 bases). This material consisted of peripheral blood, taken 35 to 37 weeks after starting pembrolizumab. The clonotype comes from an adult with mismatch repair-deficient cancer. CDR3 residues: CSVLEGSNYGYTF. The CDR3 region has the DNA TGCAGCGTCCTGGAGGGGTCTAACTATGGCTACACCTTC. The complete variable domain, with remaining parts taken from reference TRBV29-1 and TRBJ1-2, reads SAVISQKPSRDICQRGTSLTIQCQVDSQVTMMFWYRQQPGQSLTLIATANQGSEATYESGFVIDKFPISRPNLTFSTLTVSNMSPEDSSIYLCSVLEGSNYGYTFGSGTRLTVV.